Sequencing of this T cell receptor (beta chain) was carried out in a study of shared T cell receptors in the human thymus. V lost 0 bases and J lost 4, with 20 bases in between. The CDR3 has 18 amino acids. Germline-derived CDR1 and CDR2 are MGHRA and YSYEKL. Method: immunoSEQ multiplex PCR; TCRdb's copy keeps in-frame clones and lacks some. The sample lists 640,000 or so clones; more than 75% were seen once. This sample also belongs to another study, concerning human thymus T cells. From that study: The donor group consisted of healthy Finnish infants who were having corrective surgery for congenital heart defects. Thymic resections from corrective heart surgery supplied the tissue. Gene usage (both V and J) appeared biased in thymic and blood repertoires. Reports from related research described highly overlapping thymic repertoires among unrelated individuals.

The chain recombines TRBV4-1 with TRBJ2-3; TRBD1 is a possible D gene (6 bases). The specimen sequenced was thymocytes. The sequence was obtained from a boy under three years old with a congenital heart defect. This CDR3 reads CASSQEVRLARGPDTQYF. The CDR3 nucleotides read TGCGCCAGCAGCCAAGAGGTACGGCTAGCCAGGGGCCCAGATACGCAGTATTTT.